Listed below are T cell receptor beta chains from one sample, sequenced in a study of cytomegalovirus exposure and HLA in healthy donors. Using immunoSEQ multiplex PCR, the repertoire was profiled, and TCRdb retains in-frame clones only, with some absent. The table records about 63,000 clones, around 89% of them present only once. Sample: PBMCs. The receptors were sampled from a woman younger than 35 in good health and CMV-seronegative. Both conserved end residues are part of each CDR3. A D gene is named only where the DNA matches it firmly. Some rows have no size entry. The others give once, few or many, or a class for an expanded clone.

v_call: TRBV29-1
d_call: -
j_call: TRBJ1-4
clone_size: -
cdr3_aa: CSAQSAGVGNEKLFF
cdr3_nt: TGCAGCGCCCAAAGCGCAGGGGTTGGTAATGAAAAACTGTTTTTT

v_call: TRBV9
d_call: TRBD1
j_call: TRBJ2-7
clone_size: -
cdr3_aa: CASSVGAGQGAYEQYF
cdr3_nt: TGTGCCAGCAGCGTAGGTGCGGGACAGGGGGCTTACGAGCAGTACTTC

v_call: TRBV6-5
d_call: TRBD1
j_call: TRBJ1-6
clone_size: -
cdr3_aa: CASSEGTGGSPLHF
cdr3_nt: TGTGCCAGCAGTGAAGGGACAGGGGGCTCACCCCTCCACTTT

v_call: TRBV28
d_call: TRBD2
j_call: TRBJ2-1
clone_size: -
cdr3_aa: CASRGGLAGKNEQFF
cdr3_nt: TGTGCCAGCAGGGGAGGACTAGCGGGCAAAAATGAGCAGTTCTTC

v_call: TRBV11-2
d_call: -
j_call: TRBJ2-3
clone_size: -
cdr3_aa: CASSLNPGETDTQYF
cdr3_nt: TGTGCCAGCAGCTTAAATCCAGGGGAGACAGATACGCAGTATTTT

v_call: TRBV6-1
d_call: -
j_call: TRBJ1-6
clone_size: -
cdr3_aa: CASMGRGQGSPLHF
cdr3_nt: TGTGCCAGCATGGGGAGGGGCCAAGGATCACCCCTCCACTTT

v_call: TRBV30
d_call: -
j_call: TRBJ2-7
clone_size: -
cdr3_aa: CAWTSQARSYEQYF
cdr3_nt: TGTGCCTGGACGTCCCAGGCCAGATCCTACGAGCAGTACTTC

v_call: TRBV5-4
d_call: TRBD1
j_call: TRBJ2-2
clone_size: -
cdr3_aa: CASARGLNTGELFF
cdr3_nt: TGTGCCAGCGCCAGGGGGCTTAACACCGGGGAGCTGTTTTTT

v_call: TRBV28
d_call: -
j_call: TRBJ1-2
clone_size: -
cdr3_aa: CASSLLPGLFGYTF
cdr3_nt: TGTGCCAGCAGTTTATTACCAGGGTTGTTTGGCTACACCTTC

v_call: TRBV5-4
d_call: TRBD1
j_call: TRBJ1-4
clone_size: -
cdr3_aa: CASSSDRGAEKLFF
cdr3_nt: TGTGCCAGCAGCTCCGACAGGGGTGCGGAAAAACTGTTTTTT

v_call: TRBV7-8
d_call: -
j_call: TRBJ2-5
clone_size: once
cdr3_aa: CASSLAAGQETQYF
cdr3_nt: TGTGCCAGCAGCTTAGCGGCAGGACAAGAGACCCAGTACTTC

v_call: TRBV7-6
d_call: -
j_call: TRBJ2-5
clone_size: -
cdr3_aa: CASSGREKGTQYF
cdr3_nt: TGTGCCAGCAGCGGTCGGGAAAAAGGGACCCAGTACTTC

v_call: TRBV28
d_call: -
j_call: TRBJ1-1
clone_size: -
cdr3_aa: CASSSPAGSMNTEAFF
cdr3_nt: TGTGCCAGCAGTTCCCCAGCAGGTTCCATGAACACTGAAGCTTTCTTT

v_call: TRBV18
d_call: TRBD1
j_call: TRBJ2-7
clone_size: -
cdr3_aa: CASSPTGGHEQYF
cdr3_nt: TGTGCCAGCTCACCGACAGGGGGTCACGAGCAGTACTTC

v_call: TRBV7-9
d_call: -
j_call: TRBJ2-7
clone_size: -
cdr3_aa: CASSLDSPYEQYF
cdr3_nt: TGTGCCAGCAGCTTGGACAGCCCCTACGAGCAGTACTTC

v_call: TRBV5-1
d_call: -
j_call: TRBJ2-3
clone_size: -
cdr3_aa: CASRLAPSGTDTQYF
cdr3_nt: TGCGCCAGCAGACTTGCCCCATCTGGCACAGATACGCAGTATTTT

v_call: TRBV6-5
d_call: TRBD1
j_call: TRBJ2-7
clone_size: -
cdr3_aa: CASSGVGQGRYEQYF
cdr3_nt: TGTGCCAGCAGCGGAGTGGGACAGGGGAGGTACGAGCAGTACTTC

v_call: TRBV14
d_call: -
j_call: TRBJ1-1
clone_size: -
cdr3_aa: CASSQGRYTEAFF
cdr3_nt: TGTGCCAGCAGCCAAGGGAGGTACACTGAAGCTTTCTTT

v_call: TRBV4-1
d_call: -
j_call: TRBJ2-2
clone_size: -
cdr3_aa: CASSHHKGDTGELFF
cdr3_nt: TGCGCCAGCAGCCACCATAAAGGAGACACCGGGGAGCTGTTTTTT

v_call: TRBV9
d_call: TRBD2
j_call: TRBJ2-1
clone_size: -
cdr3_aa: CASSAIAGSSYNEQFF
cdr3_nt: TGTGCCAGCAGCGCGATAGCGGGAAGCTCCTACAATGAGCAGTTCTTC

v_call: TRBV6-5
d_call: TRBD2
j_call: TRBJ2-7
clone_size: -
cdr3_aa: CASSSGTSGLYEQYF
cdr3_nt: TGTGCCAGCAGTTCCGGGACTAGCGGGCTCTACGAGCAGTACTTC

v_call: TRBV10-3
d_call: -
j_call: TRBJ2-5
clone_size: -
cdr3_aa: CAIRDRDKWEETQYF
cdr3_nt: TGTGCCATCAGGGACCGGGACAAGTGGGAAGAGACCCAGTACTTC

v_call: TRBV7-6
d_call: -
j_call: TRBJ1-2
clone_size: -
cdr3_aa: CASSSTSYGYTF
cdr3_nt: TGTGCCAGCAGCTCCACCAGCTATGGCTACACCTTC

v_call: TRBV19
d_call: -
j_call: TRBJ1-1
clone_size: -
cdr3_aa: CASTPTGSTEAFF
cdr3_nt: TGTGCCAGTACCCCGACAGGCTCCACTGAAGCTTTCTTT

v_call: TRBV25-1
d_call: -
j_call: TRBJ1-1
clone_size: -
cdr3_aa: CASSGGEARWAFF
cdr3_nt: TGTGCCAGCAGTGGCGGAGAAGCTAGGTGGGCTTTCTTT

v_call: TRBV2
d_call: TRBD2
j_call: TRBJ2-3
clone_size: -
cdr3_aa: CASSRLGLAGGPADTQYF
cdr3_nt: TGTGCCAGCAGTCGCCTGGGACTAGCGGGAGGGCCGGCAGATACGCAGTATTTT

v_call: TRBV2
d_call: -
j_call: TRBJ2-7
clone_size: -
cdr3_aa: CASRIRGSYEQYF
cdr3_nt: TGTGCCAGCAGGATAAGGGGGTCCTACGAGCAGTACTTC

v_call: TRBV10-1
d_call: -
j_call: TRBJ2-3
clone_size: -
cdr3_aa: CASSEAQGVDTQYF
cdr3_nt: TGCGCCAGCAGTGAAGCTCAAGGGGTAGATACGCAGTATTTT

v_call: TRBV30
d_call: TRBD2
j_call: TRBJ2-4
clone_size: -
cdr3_aa: CAWSGTRGIQYF
cdr3_nt: TGTGCCTGGAGTGGGACTAGGGGCATTCAGTACTTC

v_call: TRBV10-2
d_call: TRBD1
j_call: TRBJ1-6
clone_size: -
cdr3_aa: CASSEQGTGGSYNSPLHF
cdr3_nt: TGCGCCAGCAGTGAGCAAGGGACAGGGGGTTCCTATAATTCACCCCTCCACTTT

v_call: TRBV9
d_call: -
j_call: TRBJ1-2
clone_size: -
cdr3_aa: CASSVLKTGIDNYGYTF
cdr3_nt: TGTGCCAGCAGCGTATTAAAGACAGGAATCGATAACTATGGCTACACCTTC

v_call: TRBV30
d_call: TRBD2
j_call: TRBJ2-3
clone_size: -
cdr3_aa: CAWSPGLAGYTDTQYF
cdr3_nt: TGTGCCTGGAGCCCGGGACTAGCGGGATACACAGATACGCAGTATTTT

v_call: TRBV28
d_call: -
j_call: TRBJ1-1
clone_size: -
cdr3_aa: CASSITDSMNTEAFF
cdr3_nt: TGTGCCAGCAGCATAACCGACAGTATGAACACTGAAGCTTTCTTT

v_call: TRBV7-9
d_call: TRBD2
j_call: TRBJ2-5
clone_size: -
cdr3_aa: CASSLGSSRGGETQYF
cdr3_nt: TGTGCCAGCAGCTTAGGGTCCAGTCGGGGGGGAGAGACCCAGTACTTC

v_call: TRBV7-8
d_call: -
j_call: TRBJ2-3
clone_size: -
cdr3_aa: CASSRDYADTQYF
cdr3_nt: TGTGCCAGCAGCCGAGACTATGCGGATACGCAGTATTTT

v_call: TRBV28
d_call: -
j_call: TRBJ1-5
clone_size: -
cdr3_aa: CASSPRGGTQPQHF
cdr3_nt: TGTGCCAGCAGTCCTAGGGGGGGTACGCAGCCCCAGCATTTT

v_call: TRBV27
d_call: -
j_call: TRBJ2-2
clone_size: once
cdr3_aa: CASATRSQGTGELFF
cdr3_nt: TGTGCCAGCGCAACCCGCTCTCAGGGCACCGGGGAGCTGTTTTTT

v_call: TRBV19
d_call: -
j_call: TRBJ2-3
clone_size: few
cdr3_aa: CASRMTGRTDTQYF
cdr3_nt: TGTGCCAGTAGAATGACAGGACGCACAGATACGCAGTATTTT

v_call: TRBV15
d_call: -
j_call: TRBJ1-2
clone_size: -
cdr3_aa: CATSRGSGLNYGYTF
cdr3_nt: TGTGCCACCAGCAGAGGTTCAGGACTGAACTATGGCTACACCTTC

v_call: TRBV5-1
d_call: -
j_call: TRBJ1-2
clone_size: -
cdr3_aa: CASSLARRGAGYTF
cdr3_nt: TGCGCCAGCAGCTTGGCCCGCAGGGGAGCTGGCTACACCTTC

v_call: TRBV5-1
d_call: -
j_call: TRBJ2-3
clone_size: once
cdr3_aa: CASSSTVTSTDTQYF
cdr3_nt: TGCGCCAGCAGCTCGACAGTTACTAGCACAGATACGCAGTATTTT

v_call: TRBV11-2
d_call: -
j_call: TRBJ2-2
clone_size: -
cdr3_aa: CASSSLGGRGGELFF
cdr3_nt: TGTGCCAGCAGCTCCCTGGGGGGGCGTGGCGGGGAGCTGTTTTTT

v_call: TRBV20-1
d_call: -
j_call: TRBJ2-5
clone_size: -
cdr3_aa: CSASPQETQYF
cdr3_nt: TGCAGTGCCAGTCCACAAGAGACCCAGTACTTC

v_call: TRBV27
d_call: -
j_call: TRBJ1-5
clone_size: few
cdr3_aa: CASSFRQGNQPQHF
cdr3_nt: TGTGCCAGCAGTTTCCGGCAGGGGAACCAGCCCCAGCATTTT

v_call: TRBV5-4
d_call: TRBD2
j_call: TRBJ2-4
clone_size: -
cdr3_aa: CASSSPGLAGGAKNIQYF
cdr3_nt: TGTGCCAGCAGCTCGCCGGGACTAGCGGGAGGAGCCAAAAACATTCAGTACTTC

v_call: TRBV18
d_call: TRBD2
j_call: TRBJ2-1
clone_size: once
cdr3_aa: CASSPNTPGRGNEQFF
cdr3_nt: TGTGCCAGCTCACCAAATACTCCCGGGAGGGGAAATGAGCAGTTCTTC

v_call: TRBV4-1
d_call: -
j_call: TRBJ1-1
clone_size: -
cdr3_aa: CASSQERGTMSGTEAFF
cdr3_nt: TGCGCCAGCAGCCAAGAAAGGGGCACCATGAGTGGCACTGAAGCTTTCTTT

v_call: TRBV7-2
d_call: TRBD1
j_call: TRBJ2-2
clone_size: -
cdr3_aa: CASSPGGQGATGELFF
cdr3_nt: TGTGCCAGCAGCCCGGGGGGACAGGGGGCGACCGGGGAGCTGTTTTTT

v_call: TRBV10-3
d_call: TRBD1
j_call: TRBJ1-1
clone_size: -
cdr3_aa: CAIRQDRESTEAFF
cdr3_nt: TGTGCCATCAGACAGGACAGGGAGAGCACTGAAGCTTTCTTT

v_call: TRBV7-9
d_call: TRBD1
j_call: TRBJ2-7
clone_size: -
cdr3_aa: CASSSTGYEQYF
cdr3_nt: TGTGCCAGCAGCTCGACAGGGTACGAGCAGTACTTC

v_call: TRBV27
d_call: -
j_call: TRBJ2-7
clone_size: -
cdr3_aa: CASSLAGPYEQYF
cdr3_nt: TGTGCCAGCAGTTTAGCGGGTCCATACGAGCAGTACTTC

v_call: TRBV6-1
d_call: -
j_call: TRBJ1-2
clone_size: -
cdr3_aa: CASSAATLGGYTF
cdr3_nt: TGTGCCAGCAGTGCTGCGACCCTCGGGGGCTACACCTTC